Included here is one TCR beta chain sequence, with context. The antigen it recognizes is unknown. No qualities accompany the bases; no much larger clone lies one base away. These data belong to a study of shared clonotypes between healthy human individuals (dated by TCRdb to the early 2020s). Regarding the study in general: The cohort comprised a couple of women and a few men aged 18 to 49 years. Per donor, leukapheresis produced somewhere between about 0.85 and 10 billion PBMCs. The study deeply sequenced blood TCR repertoires of about 5 healthy adults to estimate repertoire size and the extent of clonotype sharing between individuals. Per donor, three plates each were used for CD4 naive and CD4 memory, two for CD8 naive, and one for CD8 memory. To increase sequencing depth and limit assay-specific biases, TCR repertoire library preparation and sequencing were carried out by different laboratories using diverse techniques. The paper as a whole reports these results and caveats: Incomplete sequencing was indicated by rarefaction of sorted-subset datasets, despite the large sequencing depth. Sampling was restricted to blood, and TCR repertoires in tissues likely differ from the TCR repertoires found in blood. Higher generation probabilities were observed for clonotypes shared by all four sorted-subset donors than for non-shared clonotypes. The genetic and exposure-history diversity represented was limited by the small number of donors. Pairwise subsampling led to the expectation that sequencing depth would affect the degree of clonotype sharing among donors. Estimated clonotype richness was generally larger for naive than for memory subsets. Across several donors, roughly 5% of naive CD4, over 3% of naive CD8, roughly 2.2% of memory CD4, and under 0.45% of memory CD8 clonotypes were shared.

The CDR3 runs 15 amino acids, cysteine and phenylalanine included. Only the CDR3 portion is preserved as DNA: 45 bases, with reading frame beginning at the first base. The germline V gene (reference sequence) supplies CDR1 WNHNN and CDR2 SYGVQD. V and J are truncated by 0 bases and 4 bases respectively, leaving an intervening sequence of 9 bases. Using the deep immunoSEQ assay, multiplex PCR amplified TCR CDR3 regions from genomic DNA. Extracted genomic DNA from each cell subset was spread evenly across all wells of several immunoSEQ 96-well plates, with each plate serving as a replicate. For sorted subsets, roughly 200 ng of genomic DNA, equivalent to 25,000 to 35,000 T cell genomes, went into each replicate PCR. Purified libraries were quantified with a Qubit 3.0 fluorometer, sized on a Bioanalyzer 2100, and re-quantified with the KAPA Library Quantification kit. Every immunoSEQ 96-well plate was sequenced on a separate single-read 150-cycle Illumina NextSeq 550 flow cell. Per the authors' processing: The immunoSEQ output contained only junctional sequences without quality scores, so filtering could not match that applied to full-length reads. Sequences were annotated with PyIR, a Python wrapper for IgBLAST v1.9, and V/J genes and CDR3 were assigned using IMGT germline references. Any read was removed if the V/J assignment was weak (E-value above 1e-6), the CDR3 was missing, or the read contained stop codons, out-of-frame junctions, or ambiguous translated residues. V3J clonotypes were defined by identical inferred V gene, J gene, and CDR3 amino acid sequence. Percentage overlap between repertoires was computed as shared unique clonotypes divided by the size of the smaller repertoire. Richness of each repertoire was evaluated using RTK rarefaction, the Chao1 estimator, and Recon v2.1 estimates of unobserved clonotypes. OLGA was used to compute generation probabilities for all TCRbeta clonotypes that the gDNA method yielded from a handful of donors. TCRdb carries this immuneACCESS record with in-frame sequences only. Its versions omit some clonotypes, under half of them owing to an unresolved V gene in the studies checked, with the rest unexplained. The V and J calls and clone size are taken from that table; D and trimming were inferred from the DNA. The sample profile shows about 980,000 clones; over 75% of them were found once. The top ten clonotypes cover about 1.5% of the sample.

Donors were healthy HIV-negative adults with no recently reported acute infections or vaccinations. Every donor was a Caucasian adult residing in Nashville, Tennessee, USA. CD4+ T cells were enriched by magnetic negative selection, after which naive cells were positively selected on CD45RA and the negative fraction was taken as the memory subset. Blood was obtained by leukapheresis, after which PBMCs were separated by Ficoll-Histopaque density gradient centrifugation and cryopreserved in liquid nitrogen vapor phase. Analytical flow cytometry was used to check the purity and quantity of every magnetically sorted T cell population. Genomic DNA was isolated from each sorted fraction and quantified by UV absorbance on a Nanodrop 2000c.

This receptor was taken from a man between 18 and 35 years old in good health. Source material: memory CD4+ T cells sorted from blood. Taken with the paper, the label for cell subset or site translates to: CD45RA-negative fraction. In this chain, TRBV10-1 is recombined with TRBJ2-2; the D segment may tentatively be TRBD1 or TRBD2, each giving 5 matched bases. The DNA is TGCGCCAGCAGTGAGTCCAGGGCGGGCACCGGGGAGCTGTTTTTT. Its protein product is CASSESRAGTGELFF.